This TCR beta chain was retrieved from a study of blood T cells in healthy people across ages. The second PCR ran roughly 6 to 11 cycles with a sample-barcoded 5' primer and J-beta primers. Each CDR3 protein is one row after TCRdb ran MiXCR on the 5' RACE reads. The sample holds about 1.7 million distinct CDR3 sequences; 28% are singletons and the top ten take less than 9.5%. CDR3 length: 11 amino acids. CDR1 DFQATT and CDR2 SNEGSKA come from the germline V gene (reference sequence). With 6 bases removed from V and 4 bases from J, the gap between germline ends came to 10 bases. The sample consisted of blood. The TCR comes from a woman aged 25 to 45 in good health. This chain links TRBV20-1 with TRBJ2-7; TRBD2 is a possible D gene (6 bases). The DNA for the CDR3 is TGCAGTGCAAACAGCGGGTACGAGCAGTACTTC. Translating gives CSANSGYEQYF.